This passage covers 7 T cell receptor beta chains from one sample sequenced in a study of shared clonotypes between healthy human individuals. Clones were read by immunoSEQ multiplex PCR, and TCRdb kept only the in-frame ones, dropping some. This sample carries roughly 770,000 clones, about 97% of them seen once, and the ten largest clones take about 0.25%. Naive CD8 populations comprised CD45RO-negative cells positively selected for CCR7, excluding terminally differentiated effector memory CD45RA+ cells. The source material was naive CD8+ T cells sorted from blood. Every receptor here comes from a man aged 25 to 40 in good health.

The chain joins TRBV27 to TRBJ2-2; D ambiguous. V lost 5 bases, J lost 0 bases, and 16 bases lay in between. The germline V gene has CDR1 MNHEY and CDR2 SMNVEV (reference sequence). The CDR3 has 17 residues. The CDR3 here is CASSVTPLRANTGELFF. For the CDR3, the DNA is TGTGCCAGCAGTGTAACCCCCCTTAGAGCGAACACCGGGGAGCTGTTTTTT.

This clone was seen a single time. This chain uses TRBV9 with TRBJ2-7, with 7 bases lining up with TRBD1. CDR1 SGDLS and CDR2 YYNGEE come from the germline V gene. The trim removed 3 bases at V and 2 bases at J, leaving 11 bases unmatched. The CDR3 is 16 residues long. The CDR3 DNA is TGTGCCAGCAGCGCCTCGGGGACAGTGGACCCCTACGAGCAGTACTTC. Translated: CASSASGTVDPYEQYF.

The chain employs TRBV30 and TRBJ1-1; the D is unclear. Per germline, CDR1 GTSNPN and CDR2 SVGIG (reference sequence). Trimming removed 2 bases from V and 6 bases from J, with 16 bases in between. The CDR3 is made up of 14 amino acids. The CDR3 loop reads CAWSWGSFPAEAFF. Here the CDR3 DNA reads TGTGCCTGGAGTTGGGGAAGTTTCCCCGCTGAAGCTTTCTTT.

This chain links TRBV25-1 with TRBJ2-1; no clear D gene. This CDR3 is built from 12 residues. The germline V and J ends were trimmed by 6 bases and 7 bases, with 10 bases remaining between them. CDR1 is MGHDK and CDR2 is SYGVNS in the germline V gene. CDR3 DNA sequence: TGTGCCAGCAGCTCATCGATAAATGAGCAGTTCTTC. As protein: CASSSSINEQFF.

The chain joins TRBV2 to TRBJ2-1, with D possibly TRBD2 on 5 matching bases. Looked up from germline, CDR1 is SNHLY and CDR2 is FYNNEI. Trimming pared 6 bases from V and 7 bases from J, leaving 13 bases between. The CDR3 loop spans 13 amino acids. The DNA of the CDR3 is TGTGCCAGCAGGAGGGATAGCAGTAATGAGCAGTTCTTC. It yields the protein CASRRDSSNEQFF. The whole variable domain, filled in from reference TRBV2 and TRBJ2-1, reads EPEVTQTPSHQVTQMGQEVILRCVPISNHLYFYWYRQILGQKVEFLVSFYNNEISEKSEIFDDQFSVERPDGSNFTLKIRSTKLEDSAMYFCASRRDSSNEQFFGPGTRLTVL.

This chain connects TRBV4-3 to TRBJ1-3; D gene ambiguous. The CDR3 sequence is 15 residues long. V was cut by 1 base and J by 0 bases, with 7 bases left in between. Germline V gene lookup returns CDR1 LGHNA and CDR2 YSLEER. CDR3 region: CASSQVPSSGNTIYF. The CDR3 bases are TGCGCCAGCAGCCAAGTTCCAAGCTCTGGAAACACCATATATTTT.

Turning to this clone: The same CDR3 also results from other DNA sequences found in this sample. V and J are TRBV27 and TRBJ1-5; D is undetermined. CDR3 length equals 14 residues. Per the germline V gene, CDR1 is MNHEY and CDR2 is SMNVEV (reference sequence). Trimming left V 2 bases short and J 1 base short, with 6 bases between. The CDR3 region has the DNA TGTGCCAGCAGTTTAGTAGGGAGCAATCAGCCCCAGCATTTT. Translation: CASSLVGSNQPQHF.